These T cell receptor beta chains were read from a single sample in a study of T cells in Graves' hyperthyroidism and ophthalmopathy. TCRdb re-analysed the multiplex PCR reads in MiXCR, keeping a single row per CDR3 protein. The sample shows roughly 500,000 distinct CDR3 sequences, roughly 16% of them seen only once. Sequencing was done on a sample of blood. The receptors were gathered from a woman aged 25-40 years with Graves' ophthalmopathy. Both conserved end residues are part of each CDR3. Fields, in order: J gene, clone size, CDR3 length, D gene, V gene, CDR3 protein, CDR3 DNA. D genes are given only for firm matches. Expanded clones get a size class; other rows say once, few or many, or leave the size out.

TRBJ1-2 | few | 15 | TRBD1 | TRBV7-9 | CASSLEGTGGSGYTF | TGTGCCAGCAGCTTAGAGGGGACAGGGGGCTCTGGCTACACCTTC
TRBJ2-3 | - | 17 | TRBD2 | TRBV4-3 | CASSQDSYSGGTDTQYF | TGCGCCAGCAGCCAAGATTCGTATAGCGGGGGGACAGATACGCAGTATTTT
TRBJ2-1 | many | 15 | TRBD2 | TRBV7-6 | CASSLASGRRNEQFF | TGTGCCAGCAGCTTAGCCAGCGGGAGGCGCAATGAGCAGTTCTTC
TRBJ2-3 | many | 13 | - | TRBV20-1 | CSCGDRSTDTQYF | TGCAGTTGCGGGGATCGATCCACAGATACGCAGTATTTT
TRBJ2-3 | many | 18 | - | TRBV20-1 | CSASPPPGGRIRTDTQYF | TGCAGTGCTAGTCCCCCCCCCGGGGGAAGGATACGGACAGATACGCAGTATTTT
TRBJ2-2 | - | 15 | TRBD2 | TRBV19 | CASTPSGANTGELFF | TGTGCCAGTACCCCTAGCGGGGCCAACACCGGGGAGCTGTTTTTT
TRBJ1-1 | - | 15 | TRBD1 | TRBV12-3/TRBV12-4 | CASSRSGGLDTEAFF | TGTGCCAGCAGTCGATCAGGGGGGTTGGACACTGAAGCTTTCTTT
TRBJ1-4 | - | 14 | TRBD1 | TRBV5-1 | CASSLDGTDAKLFF | TGCGCCAGCAGCTTGGACGGGACAGATGCAAAACTGTTTTTT
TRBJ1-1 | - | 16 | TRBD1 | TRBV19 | CASSFRRDRGNTEAFF | TGTGCCAGTAGTTTTCGCCGGGACAGGGGGAACACTGAAGCTTTCTTT
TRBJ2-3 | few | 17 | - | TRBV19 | CAPPLNQTGPSTDTQYF | TGTGCCCCTCCGTTAAACCAGACGGGCCCTAGCACAGATACGCAGTATTTT
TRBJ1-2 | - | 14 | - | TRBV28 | CASSLGILRGGYTF | TGTGCCAGCAGTTTAGGCATCCTTAGGGGTGGCTACACCTTC
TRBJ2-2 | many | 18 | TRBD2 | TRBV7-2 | CASSLSRLAGKNTGELFF | TGTGCCAGCAGCTTATCGCGACTAGCGGGAAAGAACACCGGGGAGCTGTTTTTT
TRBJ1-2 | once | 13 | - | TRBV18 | CASPGAREYGYTF | TGTGCCAGCCCAGGCGCCAGGGAGTATGGCTACACCTTC
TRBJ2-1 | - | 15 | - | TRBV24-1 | CATSDLWGGTQEQFF | TGTGCCACCAGTGATTTGTGGGGGGGGACACAAGAGCAGTTCTTC
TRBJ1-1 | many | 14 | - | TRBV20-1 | CSARTPQGHTEAFF | TGCAGTGCTAGAACCCCACAGGGCCACACTGAAGCTTTCTTT
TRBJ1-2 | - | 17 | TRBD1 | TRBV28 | CASSFPGQGELDYGYTF | TGTGCCAGCAGTTTCCCGGGACAGGGGGAATTAGACTATGGCTACACCTTC
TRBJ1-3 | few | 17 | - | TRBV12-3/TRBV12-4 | CASSLGGLPSSGNTIYF | TGTGCCAGCAGTTTAGGCGGCTTACCGAGCTCTGGAAACACCATATATTTT
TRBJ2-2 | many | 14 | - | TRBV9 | CASTGPDYTGELFF | TGTGCCAGCACGGGACCGGACTACACCGGGGAGCTGTTTTTT
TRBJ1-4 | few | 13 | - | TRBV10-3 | CAISREKGGKLFF | TGTGCCATCAGTCGGGAAAAAGGGGGAAAACTGTTTTTT
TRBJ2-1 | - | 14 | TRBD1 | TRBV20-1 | CSASGQGSSNEQFF | TGCAGTGCTAGTGGACAGGGTTCATCCAATGAGCAGTTCTTC
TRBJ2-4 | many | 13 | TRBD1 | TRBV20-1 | CSASSGTGDIQYF | TGCAGTGCTAGCTCCGGGACAGGGGACATTCAGTACTTC
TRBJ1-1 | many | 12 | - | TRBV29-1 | CSAYKTGGEAFF | TGCAGCGCCTATAAGACCGGGGGTGAAGCTTTCTTT
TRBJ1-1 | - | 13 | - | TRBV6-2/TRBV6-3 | CASSWQGRHEAFF | TGTGCCAGCAGTTGGCAGGGGAGGCATGAAGCTTTCTTT
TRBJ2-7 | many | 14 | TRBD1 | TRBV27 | CASILRGQTYEQYF | TGTGCCAGCATCCTAAGGGGGCAGACCTACGAGCAGTACTTC
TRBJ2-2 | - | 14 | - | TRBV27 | CASSFGVGTGELFF | TGTGCCAGCAGTTTTGGTGTGGGCACCGGGGAGCTGTTTTTT
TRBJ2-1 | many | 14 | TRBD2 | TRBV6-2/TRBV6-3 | CATVPSSGYNEQFF | TGTGCCACGGTCCCCTCTAGCGGCTACAATGAGCAGTTCTTC
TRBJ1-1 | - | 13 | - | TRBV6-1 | CASSSVRNTEAFF | TGTGCCAGCAGCTCCGTGCGGAACACTGAAGCTTTCTTT
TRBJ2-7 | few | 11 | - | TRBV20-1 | CSARAVGEQYF | TGCAGTGCTAGAGCCGTTGGAGAGCAGTACTTC
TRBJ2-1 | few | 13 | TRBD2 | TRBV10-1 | CASRAGGANEQFF | TGCGCCAGCAGAGCGGGAGGGGCCAATGAGCAGTTCTTC
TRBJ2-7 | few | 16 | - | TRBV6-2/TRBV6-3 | CASSYSKKTLSYEQYF | TGTGCCAGCAGTTACTCGAAAAAAACCCTGTCCTACGAGCAGTACTTC
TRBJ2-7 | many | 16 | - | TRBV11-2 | CASSSPDGRGNYEQYF | TGTGCCAGCAGCTCACCTGACGGGAGAGGTAATTACGAGCAGTACTTC
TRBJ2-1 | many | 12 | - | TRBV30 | CAWSRLGNEQFF | TGTGCCTGGAGTAGGCTAGGCAATGAGCAGTTCTTC
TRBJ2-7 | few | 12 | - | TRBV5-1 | CASSLPYTEQYF | TGCGCCAGCAGCTTGCCTTATACCGAGCAGTACTTC
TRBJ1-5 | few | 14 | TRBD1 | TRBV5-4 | CASSLQGLGQPQHF | TGTGCCAGCAGCCTACAGGGGCTCGGTCAGCCCCAGCATTTT
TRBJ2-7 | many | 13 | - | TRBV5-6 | CASSLRVVGEQYF | TGTGCCAGCAGCTTGCGGGTTGTCGGCGAGCAGTACTTC
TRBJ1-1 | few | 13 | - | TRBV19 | CASSIAGRDEAFF | TGTGCCAGTAGTATCGCGGGACGTGATGAAGCTTTCTTT
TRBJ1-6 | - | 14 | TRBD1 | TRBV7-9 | CASSLGDRNSPLHF | TGTGCCAGCAGCCTAGGGGACAGGAATTCACCCCTCCACTTT
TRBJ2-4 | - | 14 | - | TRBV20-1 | CSARARGSENIQYF | TGCAGTGCTAGAGCGCGGGGTTCCGAAAACATTCAGTACTTC
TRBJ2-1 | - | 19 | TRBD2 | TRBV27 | CASSLSGLVPSQSYNEQFF | TGTGCCAGCAGTTTATCGGGACTAGTTCCCTCTCAGTCCTACAATGAGCAGTTCTTC
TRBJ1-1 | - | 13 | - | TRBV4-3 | CASSQGGGSEAFF | TGCGCCAGCAGCCAAGGGGGTGGCAGCGAAGCTTTCTTT
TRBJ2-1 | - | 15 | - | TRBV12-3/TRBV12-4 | CAGRIEQSPYNEQFF | TGTGCCGGCAGGATTGAGCAGTCCCCCTACAATGAGCAGTTCTTC
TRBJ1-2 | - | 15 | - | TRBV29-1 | CSVEEREQRAHGYTF | TGCAGCGTTGAAGAGAGAGAGCAGAGGGCTCATGGCTACACCTTC
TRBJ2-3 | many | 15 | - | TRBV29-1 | CSGRRGGPSTDTQYF | TGCAGCGGCCGTCGAGGGGGGCCTAGCACAGATACGCAGTATTTT
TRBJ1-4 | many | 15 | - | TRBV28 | CASTPRQIRDEKLFF | TGTGCCAGCACCCCCCGGCAGATACGAGATGAAAAACTGTTTTTT
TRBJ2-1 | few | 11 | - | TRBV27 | CASSSHSEQSF | TGTGCCAGCAGTTCCCATTCTGAGCAGTCCTTC
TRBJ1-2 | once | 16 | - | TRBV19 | CASSIWQGRGNYGYTF | TGTGCCAGTAGTATCTGGCAGGGCAGGGGTAACTATGGCTACACCTTC
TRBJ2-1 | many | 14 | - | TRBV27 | CASTPGTYYNEQFF | TGTGCCAGCACCCCCGGGACCTACTACAATGAGCAGTTCTTC
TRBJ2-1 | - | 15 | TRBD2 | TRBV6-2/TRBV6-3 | CASRLRTSGRDEQFF | TGTGCCAGCAGACTTCGGACTAGCGGGAGGGATGAGCAGTTCTTC